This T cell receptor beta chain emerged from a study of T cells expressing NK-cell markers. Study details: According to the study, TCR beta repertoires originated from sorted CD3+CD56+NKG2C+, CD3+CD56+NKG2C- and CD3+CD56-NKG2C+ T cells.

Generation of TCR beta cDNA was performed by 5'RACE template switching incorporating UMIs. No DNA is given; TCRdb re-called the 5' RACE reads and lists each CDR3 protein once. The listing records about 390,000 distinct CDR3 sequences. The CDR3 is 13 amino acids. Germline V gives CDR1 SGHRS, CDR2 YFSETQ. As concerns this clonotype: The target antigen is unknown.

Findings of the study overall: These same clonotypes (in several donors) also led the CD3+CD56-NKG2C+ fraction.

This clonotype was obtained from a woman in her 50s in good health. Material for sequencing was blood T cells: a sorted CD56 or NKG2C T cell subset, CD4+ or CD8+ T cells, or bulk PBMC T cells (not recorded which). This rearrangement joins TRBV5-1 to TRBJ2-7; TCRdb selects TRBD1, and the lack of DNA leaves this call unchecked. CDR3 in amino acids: CASRRDTTYEQYF.